What follows describes a single TCR beta chain. Its target is not known. The source of the sample is a study of OX40 agonist ivuxolimab in advanced cancers. Study-wide results and caveats: The expanded peripheral T cells' antigen specificity was not determined.

The repertoire was sequenced with immunoSEQ multiplex PCR; TCRdb's copy has only in-frame clones and lacks some. The data contain some 44,000 clones, around 83% of them singletons. The germline V gene encodes CDR1 MRHNA and CDR2 SNTAGT. This CDR3 contains 15 residues. V gave up 3 bases and J gave up 2 bases, with 12 bases separating them. The V call is TRBV6-4, the J call TRBJ2-3, with D possibly called TRBD1 or TRBD2 (6 bases each). The source material was CD4+ or CD8+ T cells sorted from blood, sampled in a trial of the OX40 agonist ivuxolimab. The clonotype was recovered from an adult with an advanced solid tumor such as melanoma, head and neck, liver or kidney cancer. CDR3 sequence reads: CASSEWGANTDTQYF. CDR3 coding DNA: TGTGCCAGCAGTGAGTGGGGGGCCAACACAGATACGCAGTATTTT.